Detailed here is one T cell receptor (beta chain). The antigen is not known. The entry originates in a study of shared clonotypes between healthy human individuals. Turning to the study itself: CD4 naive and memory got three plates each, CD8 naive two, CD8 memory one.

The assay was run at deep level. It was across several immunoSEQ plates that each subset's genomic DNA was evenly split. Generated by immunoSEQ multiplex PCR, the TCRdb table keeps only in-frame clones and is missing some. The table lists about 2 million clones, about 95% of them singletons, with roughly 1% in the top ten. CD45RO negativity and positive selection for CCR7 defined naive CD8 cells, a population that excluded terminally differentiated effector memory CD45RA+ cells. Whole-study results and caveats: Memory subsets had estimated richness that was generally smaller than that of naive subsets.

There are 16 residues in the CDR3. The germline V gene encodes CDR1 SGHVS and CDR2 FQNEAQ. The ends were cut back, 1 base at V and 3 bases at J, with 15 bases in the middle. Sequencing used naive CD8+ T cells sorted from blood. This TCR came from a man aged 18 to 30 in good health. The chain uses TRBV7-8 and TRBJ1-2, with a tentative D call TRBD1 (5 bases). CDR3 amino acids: CASSLEPLGTDYGYTF. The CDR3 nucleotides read TGTGCCAGCAGCTTAGAGCCGTTAGGGACGGACTATGGCTACACCTTC.